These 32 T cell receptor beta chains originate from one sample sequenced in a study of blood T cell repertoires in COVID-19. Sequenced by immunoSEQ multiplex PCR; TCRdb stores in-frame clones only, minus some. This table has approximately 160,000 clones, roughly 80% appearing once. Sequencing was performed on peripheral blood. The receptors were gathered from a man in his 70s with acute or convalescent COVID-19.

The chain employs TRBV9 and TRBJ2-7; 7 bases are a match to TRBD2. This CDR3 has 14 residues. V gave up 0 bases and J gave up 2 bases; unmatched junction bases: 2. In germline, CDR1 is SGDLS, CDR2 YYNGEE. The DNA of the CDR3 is TGTGCCAGCAGCGTAGACGGGAGGACCTACGAGCAGTACTTC. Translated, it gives CASSVDGRTYEQYF. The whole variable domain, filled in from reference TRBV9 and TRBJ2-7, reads DSGVTQTPKHLITATGQRVTLRCSPRSGDLSVYWYQQSLDQGLQFLIQYYNGEERAKGNILERFSAQQFPDLHSELNLSSLELGDSALYFCASSVDGRTYEQYFGPGTRLTVT.

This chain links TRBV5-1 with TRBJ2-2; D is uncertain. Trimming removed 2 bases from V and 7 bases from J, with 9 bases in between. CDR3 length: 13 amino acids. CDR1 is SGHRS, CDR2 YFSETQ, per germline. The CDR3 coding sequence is TGCGCCAGCAGCTTAGACATGGTCGGGGAGCTGTTTTTT. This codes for CASSLDMVGELFF.

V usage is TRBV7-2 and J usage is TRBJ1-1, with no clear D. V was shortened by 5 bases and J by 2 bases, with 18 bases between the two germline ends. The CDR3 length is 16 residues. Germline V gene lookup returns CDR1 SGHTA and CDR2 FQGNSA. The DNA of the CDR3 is TGTGCCAGCAGCCGGAACACACAGACGATCAACACTGAAGCTTTCTTT. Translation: CASSRNTQTINTEAFF. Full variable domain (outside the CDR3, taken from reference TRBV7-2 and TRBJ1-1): GAGVSQSPSNKVTEKGKDVELRCDPISGHTALYWYRQSLGQGLEFLIYFQGNSAPDKSGLPSDRFSAERTGGSVSTLTIQRTQQEDSAVYLCASSRNTQTINTEAFFGQGTRLTVV.

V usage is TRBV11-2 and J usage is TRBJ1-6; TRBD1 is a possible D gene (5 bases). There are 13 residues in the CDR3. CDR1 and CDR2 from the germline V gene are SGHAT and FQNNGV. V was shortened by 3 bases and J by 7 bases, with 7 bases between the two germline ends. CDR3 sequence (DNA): TGTGCCAGCAGCTTGGACACGAATTCACCCCTCCACTTT. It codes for CASSLDTNSPLHF.

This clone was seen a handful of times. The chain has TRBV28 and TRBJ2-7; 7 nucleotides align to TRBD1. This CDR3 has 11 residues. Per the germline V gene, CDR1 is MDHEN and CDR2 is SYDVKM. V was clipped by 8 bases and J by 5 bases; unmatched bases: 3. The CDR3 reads CASGQDNEQYF. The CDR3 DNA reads TGTGCCAGCGGACAGGACAACGAGCAGTACTTC.

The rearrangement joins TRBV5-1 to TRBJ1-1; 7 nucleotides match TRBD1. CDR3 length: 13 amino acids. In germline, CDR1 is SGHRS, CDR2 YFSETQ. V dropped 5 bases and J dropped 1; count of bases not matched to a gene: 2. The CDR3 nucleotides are TGCGCCAGCAGGCAGGGGGGGAACACTGAAGCTTTCTTT. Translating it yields CASRQGGNTEAFF.

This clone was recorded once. The CDR3 loop reads CASSLVQGAHYEQYF. The DNA of the CDR3 is TGTGCCAGCAGCTTAGTGCAGGGGGCGCATTACGAGCAGTACTTC. This chain links TRBV13 with TRBJ2-7; 8 nucleotides line up with TRBD1. This CDR3 is 15 amino acids long. V dropped 1 base and J dropped 4; count of bases not matched to a gene: 6. Per germline, CDR1 PRHDT and CDR2 FYEKMQ (reference sequence).

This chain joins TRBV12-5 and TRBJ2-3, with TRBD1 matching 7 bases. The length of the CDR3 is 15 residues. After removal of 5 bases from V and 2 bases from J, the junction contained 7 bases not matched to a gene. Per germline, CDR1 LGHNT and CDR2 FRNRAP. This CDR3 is CASGNRGNPTDTQYF. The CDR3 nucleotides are TGTGCTAGTGGTAACAGGGGAAATCCCACAGATACGCAGTATTTT.

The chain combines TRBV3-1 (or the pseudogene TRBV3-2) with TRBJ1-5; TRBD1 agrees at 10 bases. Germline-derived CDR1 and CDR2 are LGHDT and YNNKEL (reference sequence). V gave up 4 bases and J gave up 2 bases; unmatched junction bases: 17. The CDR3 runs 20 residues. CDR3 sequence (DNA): TGTGCCAGCAGCCCCCCCCCTAGGACAGGGGGGAGTGAGGGCAATCAGCCCCAGCATTTT. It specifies CASSPPPRTGGSEGNQPQHF.

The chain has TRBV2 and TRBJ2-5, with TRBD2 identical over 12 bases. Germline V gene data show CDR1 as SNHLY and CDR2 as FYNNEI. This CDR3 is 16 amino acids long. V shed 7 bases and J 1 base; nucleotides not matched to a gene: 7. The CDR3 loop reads CASTDLLAGGQETQYF. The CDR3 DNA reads TGTGCCAGCACCGATTTACTAGCGGGGGGCCAAGAGACCCAGTACTTC.

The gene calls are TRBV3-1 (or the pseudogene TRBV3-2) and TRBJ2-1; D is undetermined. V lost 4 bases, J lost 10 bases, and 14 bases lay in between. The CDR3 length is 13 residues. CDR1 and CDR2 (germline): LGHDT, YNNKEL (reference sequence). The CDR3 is CASSRDPFGEQFF. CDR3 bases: TGTGCCAGCAGCCGCGACCCGTTCGGGGAGCAGTTCTTC.

Here the CDR3 reads CASSHGDRLDGGYTF. The CDR3 bases are TGCGCCAGCAGCCACGGGGACAGGTTGGATGGTGGCTACACCTTC. J is TRBJ1-2 and V is TRBV5-1; 8 bases agree with TRBD1. Per germline, CDR1 SGHRS and CDR2 YFSETQ. This CDR3 comprises 15 residues. After removal of 4 bases from V and 7 bases from J, the junction contained 12 bases not matched to a gene.

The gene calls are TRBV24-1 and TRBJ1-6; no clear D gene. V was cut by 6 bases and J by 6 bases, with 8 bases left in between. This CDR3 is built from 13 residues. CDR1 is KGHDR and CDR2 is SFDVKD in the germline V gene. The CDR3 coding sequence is TGTGCCACCAGTTCGTCGGGTAATTCACCCCTCCACTTT. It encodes CATSSSGNSPLHF.

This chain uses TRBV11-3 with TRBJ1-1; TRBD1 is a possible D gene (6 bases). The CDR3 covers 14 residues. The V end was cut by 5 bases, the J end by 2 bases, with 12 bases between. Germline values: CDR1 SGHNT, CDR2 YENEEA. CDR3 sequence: CASSPRGANTEAFF. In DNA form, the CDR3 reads TGTGCCAGCAGCCCACGGGGGGCTAACACTGAAGCTTTCTTT.

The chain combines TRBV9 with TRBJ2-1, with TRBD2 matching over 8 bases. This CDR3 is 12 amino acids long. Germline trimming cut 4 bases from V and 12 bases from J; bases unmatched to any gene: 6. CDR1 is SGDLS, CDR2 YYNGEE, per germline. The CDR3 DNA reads TGTGCCAGCAGCCCCCGGGAGGGAGCGCAGTTCTTC. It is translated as CASSPREGAQFF.

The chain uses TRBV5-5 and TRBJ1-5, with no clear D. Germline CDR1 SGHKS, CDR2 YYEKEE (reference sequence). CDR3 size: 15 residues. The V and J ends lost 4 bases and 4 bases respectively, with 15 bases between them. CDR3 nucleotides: TGTGCCAGCAGCCCGTCACCGGGGAGGAATCAGCCCCAGCATTTT. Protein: CASSPSPGRNQPQHF.

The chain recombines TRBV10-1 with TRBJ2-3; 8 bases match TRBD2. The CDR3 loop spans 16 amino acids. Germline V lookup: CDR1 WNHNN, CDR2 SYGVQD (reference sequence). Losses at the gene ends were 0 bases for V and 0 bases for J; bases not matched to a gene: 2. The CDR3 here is CASSESAGASTDTQYF. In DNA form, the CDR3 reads TGCGCCAGCAGTGAGTCAGCGGGGGCTAGCACAGATACGCAGTATTTT.

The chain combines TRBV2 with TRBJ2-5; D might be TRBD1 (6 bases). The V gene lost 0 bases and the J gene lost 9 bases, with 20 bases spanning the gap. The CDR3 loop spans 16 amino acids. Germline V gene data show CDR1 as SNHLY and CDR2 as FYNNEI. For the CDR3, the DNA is TGTGCCAGCAGTGAAGCGCGGCAGGGGCCCCTTTTTGCCCAGTACTTC. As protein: CASSEARQGPLFAQYF.

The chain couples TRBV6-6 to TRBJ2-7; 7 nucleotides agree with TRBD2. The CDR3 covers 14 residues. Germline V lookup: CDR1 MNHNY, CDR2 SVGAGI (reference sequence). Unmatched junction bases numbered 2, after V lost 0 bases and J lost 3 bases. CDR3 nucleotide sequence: TGTGCCAGCAGTTACTCTGGCGGGAGCTACGAGCAGTACTTC. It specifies CASSYSGGSYEQYF.

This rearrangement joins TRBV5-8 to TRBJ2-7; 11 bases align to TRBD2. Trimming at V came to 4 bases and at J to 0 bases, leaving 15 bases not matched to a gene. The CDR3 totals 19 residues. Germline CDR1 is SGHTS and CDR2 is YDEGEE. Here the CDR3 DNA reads TGTGCCAGCAGCCACCCCTACGGACTAGCGGGCCAAAGCTCCTACGAGCAGTACTTC. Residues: CASSHPYGLAGQSSYEQYF.

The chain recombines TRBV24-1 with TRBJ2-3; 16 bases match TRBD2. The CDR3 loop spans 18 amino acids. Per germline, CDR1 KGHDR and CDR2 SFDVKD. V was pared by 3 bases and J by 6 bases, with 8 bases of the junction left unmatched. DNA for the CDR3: TGTGCCACCAGTGATCCCGGGACTAGCGGGAGGGCCTGGGATACGCAGTATTTT. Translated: CATSDPGTSGRAWDTQYF.

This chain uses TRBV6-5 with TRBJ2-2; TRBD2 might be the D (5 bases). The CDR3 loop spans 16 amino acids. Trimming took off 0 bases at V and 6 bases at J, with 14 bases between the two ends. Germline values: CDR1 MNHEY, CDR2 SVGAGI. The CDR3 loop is CASSYSSQLRAGELFF. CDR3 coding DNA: TGTGCCAGCAGTTACTCCTCACAGTTGAGGGCCGGGGAGCTGTTTTTT.

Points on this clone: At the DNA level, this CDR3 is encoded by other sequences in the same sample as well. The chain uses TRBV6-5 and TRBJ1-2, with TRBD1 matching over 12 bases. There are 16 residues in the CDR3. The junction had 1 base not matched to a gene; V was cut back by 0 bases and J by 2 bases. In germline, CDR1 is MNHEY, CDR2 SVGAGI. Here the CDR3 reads CASSYSGTGGNYGYTF. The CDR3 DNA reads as TGTGCCAGCAGTTACTCGGGGACAGGGGGCAACTATGGCTACACCTTC.

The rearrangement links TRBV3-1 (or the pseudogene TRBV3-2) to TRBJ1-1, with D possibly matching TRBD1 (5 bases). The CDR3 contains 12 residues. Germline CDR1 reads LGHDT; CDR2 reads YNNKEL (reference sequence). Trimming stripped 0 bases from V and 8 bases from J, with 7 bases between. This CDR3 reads CASSQEGREAFF. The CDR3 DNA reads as TGTGCCAGCAGCCAAGAGGGGCGAGAAGCTTTCTTT.

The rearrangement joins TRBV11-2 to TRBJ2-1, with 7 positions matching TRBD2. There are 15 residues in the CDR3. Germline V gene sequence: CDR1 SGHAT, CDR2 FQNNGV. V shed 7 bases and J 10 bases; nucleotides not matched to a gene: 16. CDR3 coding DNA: TGTGCCAGCAACCCCGGACTAGGCAGAGTTTCGGAGCAGTTCTTC. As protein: CASNPGLGRVSEQFF. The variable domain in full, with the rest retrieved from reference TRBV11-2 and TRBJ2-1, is EAGVAQSPRYKIIEKRQSVAFWCNPISGHATLYWYQQILGQGPKLLIQFQNNGVVDDSQLPKDRFSAERLKGVDSTLKIQPAKLEDSAVYLCASNPGLGRVSEQFFGPGTRLTVL.

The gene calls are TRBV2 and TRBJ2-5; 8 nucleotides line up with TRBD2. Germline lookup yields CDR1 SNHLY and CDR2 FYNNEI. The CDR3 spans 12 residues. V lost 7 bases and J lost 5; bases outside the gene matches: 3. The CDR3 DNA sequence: TGTGCCAGCACCAGGACTAGCGAGACCCAGTACTTC. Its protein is CASTRTSETQYF.

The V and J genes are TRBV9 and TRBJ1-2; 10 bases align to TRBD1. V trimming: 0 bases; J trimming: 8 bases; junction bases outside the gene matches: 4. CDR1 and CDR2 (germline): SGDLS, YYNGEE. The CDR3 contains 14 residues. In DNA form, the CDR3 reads TGTGCCAGCAGCGTAGGACAGGGGGCTTGGGGCTACACCTTC. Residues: CASSVGQGAWGYTF.

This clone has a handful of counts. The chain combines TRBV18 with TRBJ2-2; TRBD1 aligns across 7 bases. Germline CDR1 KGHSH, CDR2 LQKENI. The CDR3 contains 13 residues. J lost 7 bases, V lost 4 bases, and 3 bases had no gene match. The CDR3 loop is CASSRDRDGELFF. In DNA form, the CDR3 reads TGTGCCAGCTCACGCGACAGGGACGGGGAGCTGTTTTTT. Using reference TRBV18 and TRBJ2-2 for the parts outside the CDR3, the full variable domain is NAGVMQNPRHLVRRRGQEARLRCSPMKGHSHVYWYRQLPEEGLKFMVYLQKENIIDESGMPKERFSAEFPKEGPSILRIQQVVRGDSAAYFCASSRDRDGELFFGEGSRLTVL.

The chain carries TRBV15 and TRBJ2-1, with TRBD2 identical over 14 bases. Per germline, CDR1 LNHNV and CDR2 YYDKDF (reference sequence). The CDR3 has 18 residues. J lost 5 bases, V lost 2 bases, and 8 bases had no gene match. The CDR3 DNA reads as TGTGCCACCAGCAGAAGTCCCGGGACTAGCGGGAGTCACAATGAGCAGTTCTTC. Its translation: CATSRSPGTSGSHNEQFF.

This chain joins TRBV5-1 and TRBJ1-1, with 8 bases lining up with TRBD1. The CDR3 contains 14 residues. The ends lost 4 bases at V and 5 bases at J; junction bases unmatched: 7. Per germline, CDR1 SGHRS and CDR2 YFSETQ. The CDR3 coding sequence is TGCGCCAGCAGCCCGACAGGGGCAGAAACTGAAGCTTTCTTT. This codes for CASSPTGAETEAFF. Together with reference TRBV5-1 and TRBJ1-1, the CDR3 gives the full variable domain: KAGVTQTPRYLIKTRGQQVTLSCSPISGHRSVSWYQQTPGQGLQFLFEYFSETQRNKGNFPGRFSGRQFSNSRSEMNVSTLELGDSALYLCASSPTGAETEAFFGQGTRLTVV.

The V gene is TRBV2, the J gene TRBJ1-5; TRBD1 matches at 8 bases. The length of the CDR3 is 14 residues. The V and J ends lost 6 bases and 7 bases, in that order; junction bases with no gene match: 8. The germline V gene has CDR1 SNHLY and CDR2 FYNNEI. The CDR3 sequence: CASRTTGGGQPQHF. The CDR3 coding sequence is TGTGCCAGCAGGACAACAGGGGGAGGACAGCCCCAGCATTTT.

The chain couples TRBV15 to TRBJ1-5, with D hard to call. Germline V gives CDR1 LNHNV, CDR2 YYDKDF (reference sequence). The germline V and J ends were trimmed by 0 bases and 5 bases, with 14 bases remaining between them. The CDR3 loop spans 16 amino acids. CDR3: CATSRERSGSYQPQHF. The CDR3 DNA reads TGTGCCACCAGCAGAGAAAGGTCGGGGTCGTATCAGCCCCAGCATTTT.